One TCR beta chain is described in this entry. Its antigen is not identified. The data derive from a study of cytomegalovirus exposure and HLA in healthy donors. This CDR3 spans 16 amino acids. Germline-derived CDR1 and CDR2 are SGHNT and YYREEE (reference sequence). The V and J ends lost 10 bases and 4 bases respectively, with 26 bases between them. In the PCR, 60 Vbeta and 13 Jbeta primers were used. TCRdb's table, derived via immunoSEQ multiplex PCR, lists solely in-frame clones and lacks some. Here the sample spans some 130,000 clones, about four fifths being singletons. Broader study findings: TCR beta V segments were, for the most part, productive about 87% or about 30% of the time in an earlier analysis.

This clonotype originated in a woman between 35 and 50 years old in good health and CMV-seronegative. This chain uses TRBV5-4 with TRBJ2-5, with a possible D match to TRBD1 (6 bases). The sample taken for sequencing was PBMCs. CDR3 residues: CAVRNEQGWFGETQYF. The CDR3 coding sequence is TGTGCCGTCAGAAACGAACAGGGATGGTTTGGAGAGACCCAGTACTTC.